This entry features one T cell receptor beta chain sequence. Its specificity is not known. This entry is derived from a study of response to subunit inactivated influenza vaccine. This CDR3 has 16 amino acids. Germline CDR1 reads MGHRA; CDR2 reads YSYEKL. J gave up 3 bases and V 0 bases, and 7 bases lay outside the gene matches. Study-wide results and caveats: Authors suggested each seasonal influenza vaccination recruits few new T cells.

From the RT-PCR reads, TCRdb called clonotypes with MiXCR, one entry per CDR3 protein. The table records about 540,000 distinct CDR3 sequences, about 15% of them present only once. The sequence was collected from a man between 50 and 59 years old who received an inactivated influenza vaccine. Sample: PBMCs from blood, taken 12 days after vaccination. The chain combines TRBV4-1 with TRBJ2-7; 8 nucleotides match TRBD1. CDR3 bases: TGCGCCAGCAGCCAAGAAAAACGACAGGGGATCTACGAGCAGTACTTC. Protein: CASSQEKRQGIYEQYF.